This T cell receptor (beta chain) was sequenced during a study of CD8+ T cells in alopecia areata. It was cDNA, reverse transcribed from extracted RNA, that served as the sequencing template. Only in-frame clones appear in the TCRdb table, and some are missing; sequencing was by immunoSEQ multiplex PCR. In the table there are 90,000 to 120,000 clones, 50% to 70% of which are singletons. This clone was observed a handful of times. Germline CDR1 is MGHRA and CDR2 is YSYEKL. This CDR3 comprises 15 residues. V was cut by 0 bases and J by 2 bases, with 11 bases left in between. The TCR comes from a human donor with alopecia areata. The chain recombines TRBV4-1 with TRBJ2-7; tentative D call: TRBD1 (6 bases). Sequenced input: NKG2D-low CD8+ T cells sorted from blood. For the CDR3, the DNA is TGCGCCAGCAGCCAAGAAAGGACAGAAACCTACGAGCAGTACTTC. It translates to CASSQERTETYEQYF.